The text below deals with one T cell receptor (beta chain). The antigen is not known. These data originate in a study of post-analysis software for immune sequencing data. Study at large: In terms of disease course, relapsing-remitting, secondary progressive and progressive-relapsing multiple sclerosis were included.

Study-level findings and limits: Controls showed significantly higher normalized Chao1 diversity than did multiple sclerosis patients. Included in a set of a few TRBV segments more frequent in patients than controls were TRBV5-6, TRBV5-1 and TRBV20-1.

Unique molecular identifiers were built into the TCR beta cDNA libraries. Using its own MiXCR run on the PCR reads, TCRdb lists one record per CDR3 protein. The sample records hundreds of thousands of distinct CDR3 sequences, 25% to 30% being singletons. The CDR3 totals 12 residues. The germline V and J ends were trimmed by 3 bases and 7 bases, with 9 bases remaining between them. The germline V gene encodes CDR1 SGHTA and CDR2 FQGNSA. This clonotype was sampled from a girl between 10 and 17 years old with multiple sclerosis. The sequencing sample was made of blood. This sequence joins TRBV7-2 and TRBJ2-5; the D gene is possibly TRBD2 (6 bases). The CDR3 DNA reads as TGTGCCAGCAGCTTGGCCGGGAGGACCCAGTACTTC. It specifies CASSLAGRTQYF.